This is a list of T cell receptor beta chains from one sample in a study of cytomegalovirus exposure and HLA in healthy donors. This table comes from immunoSEQ multiplex PCR, and its TCRdb copy is limited to in-frame clones, with some not included. The table has about 150,000 clones, over 75% seen once; the top ten hold about 5.6%. What was sequenced was PBMCs. The receptors come from a man in his thirties or forties in good health and CMV-seropositive. CDR3s include the opening cysteine and the closing phenylalanine or tryptophan. Each record gives: V gene, J gene, clone size, D gene, CDR3 protein, CDR3 DNA. The D gene is left open where the match is weak. Where a row states a size, it is once, few, many or the class of an expanded clone; other rows omit it.

>TRBV28|TRBJ2-7|.|TRBD2
CASSANPGLAGGRYEQYF
TGTGCCAGCAGTGCAAACCCGGGACTAGCGGGAGGAAGGTACGAGCAGTACTTC
>TRBV9|TRBJ2-2|.|TRBD1
CASSVGGTGVGTGELFF
TGTGCCAGCAGCGTAGGGGGGACAGGGGTAGGCACCGGGGAGCTGTTTTTT
>TRBV6-5|TRBJ1-3|.|.
CASSYSRRVPGNTIYF
TGTGCCAGCAGTTACTCACGCCGGGTCCCTGGAAACACCATATATTTT
>TRBV30|TRBJ2-1|.|.
CAWSVRGAYNEQFF
TGTGCCTGGAGTGTCCGGGGGGCATACAATGAGCAGTTCTTC
>TRBV7-9|TRBJ1-2|few|.
CASSLAGQGGAGYTF
TGTGCCAGCAGCTTAGCTGGTCAGGGCGGCGCTGGCTACACCTTC
>TRBV27|TRBJ1-2|.|.
CASSLAQGVYGYTF
TGTGCCAGCAGTTTAGCACAGGGTGTCTATGGCTACACCTTC
>TRBV14|TRBJ2-7|.|.
CASSQDGGIYEQYF
TGTGCCAGCAGCCAAGATGGGGGGATCTACGAGCAGTACTTC
>TRBV25-1|TRBJ1-4|.|.
CASTTGFTNEKLFF
TGTGCCAGCACTACAGGGTTCACTAATGAAAAACTGTTTTTT
>TRBV11-2|TRBJ2-7|.|.
CASSSLAFPYEQYF
TGTGCCAGCAGTTCCTTAGCGTTCCCCTACGAGCAGTACTTC
>TRBV29-1|TRBJ2-7|.|.
CSVKEGASREQYF
TGCAGCGTTAAGGAGGGGGCTTCGCGTGAGCAGTACTTC
>TRBV4-1|TRBJ1-2|.|TRBD1
CASSPPPGTGYGYTF
TGCGCCAGCAGCCCACCACCAGGGACAGGGTATGGCTACACCTTC
>TRBV28|TRBJ2-7|.|.
CASRFEQYF
TGTGCCAGCCGGTTCGAGCAGTACTTC
>TRBV6-5|TRBJ1-1|.|.
CASSYGRRTEAFF
TGTGCCAGCAGTTACGGTCGGAGGACTGAAGCTTTCTTT
>TRBV27|TRBJ1-5|.|TRBD1
CASSLWAGGSNQPQHF
TGTGCCAGCAGTTTATGGGCAGGGGGTAGCAATCAGCCCCAGCATTTT
>TRBV27|TRBJ1-5|.|TRBD1
CASSSKTGGNQPQHF
TGTGCCAGCAGCTCGAAGACAGGGGGCAATCAGCCCCAGCATTTT
>TRBV30|TRBJ1-3|.|TRBD1
CAWGTGSGNTIYF
TGTGCCTGGGGGACAGGGTCCGGAAACACCATATATTTT
>TRBV28|TRBJ1-1|.|.
CASILQGGYTEAFF
TGTGCCAGCATCTTACAGGGCGGATATACTGAAGCTTTCTTT
>TRBV13|TRBJ2-7|.|TRBD2
CASSPRLAASYEQYF
TGTGCCAGCAGCCCTCGACTAGCGGCCTCCTACGAGCAGTACTTC
>TRBV19|TRBJ2-7|medium-sized|.
CASSLIGQYEQYF
TGTGCCAGTAGTTTAATTGGACAGTACGAGCAGTACTTC
>TRBV10-2|TRBJ1-4|few|TRBD1
CASRGAGQPLEKLFF
TGCGCCAGCAGGGGGGCGGGACAGCCACTTGAAAAACTGTTTTTT
>TRBV21-1|TRBJ2-3|.|.
CASSSLAGVGDTQYF
TGTGCCAGCAGCTCACTAGCGGGAGTCGGAGATACGCAGTATTTT
>TRBV7-7|TRBJ2-2|.|.
CASSNREGTGELFF
TGTGCCAGCAGCAACAGGGAGGGCACCGGGGAGCTGTTTTTT
>TRBV27|TRBJ2-7|.|.
CASSPSWGVSSYEQYF
TGTGCCAGCAGCCCTAGCTGGGGGGTGAGCTCCTACGAGCAGTACTTC
>TRBV19|TRBJ1-5|.|.
CASILGGTLSNQPQHF
TGTGCCAGTATTTTGGGGGGGACACTGAGCAATCAGCCCCAGCATTTT
>TRBV28|TRBJ1-1|.|.
CASSFVRQLQFSMNTEAFF
TGTGCCAGCAGTTTTGTAAGACAGCTTCAATTTTCGATGAACACTGAAGCTTTCTTT
>TRBV27|TRBJ2-1|.|.
CASRGASDEQFF
TGTGCCAGCAGGGGGGCGAGTGATGAGCAGTTCTTC
>TRBV19|TRBJ2-3|.|TRBD2
CASSTGLADGGTDTQYF
TGTGCCAGTAGTACGGGACTAGCGGACGGTGGCACAGATACGCAGTATTTT
>TRBV27|TRBJ2-3|.|.
CASSPSRGPDTQYF
TGTGCCAGCAGTCCCTCCCGGGGTCCAGATACGCAGTATTTT
>TRBV19|TRBJ1-1|once|.
CASIARGNTEAFF
TGTGCCAGTATCGCAAGGGGTAACACTGAAGCTTTCTTT
>TRBV5-1|TRBJ2-1|.|.
CASSSYPDSAMNEQFF
TGCGCCAGCAGCTCGTATCCTGACTCGGCGATGAATGAGCAGTTCTTC
>TRBV28|TRBJ1-5|.|.
CASTALVGQPQHF
TGTGCCAGCACCGCTTTAGTTGGTCAGCCCCAGCATTTT
>TRBV4-1|TRBJ1-1|.|.
CASSQAAQGWGTEAFF
TGCGCCAGCAGCCAAGCTGCCCAGGGGTGGGGCACTGAAGCTTTCTTT
>TRBV7-2|TRBJ2-5|.|TRBD2
CASSRTRGDQYF
TGTGCCAGCAGCAGAACGCGGGGGGACCAGTACTTC
>TRBV10-3|TRBJ2-2|once|TRBD2
CAISEKASGGLIATGELFF
TGTGCCATCAGTGAGAAAGCTAGCGGGGGGTTAATTGCGACCGGGGAGCTGTTTTTT
>TRBV27|TRBJ1-5|once|TRBD1
CASSSRGLGNQPQHF
TGTGCCAGCAGTAGCAGGGGGTTAGGCAATCAGCCCCAGCATTTT
>TRBV14|TRBJ1-5|.|.
CASSQGPQGQPQHF
TGTGCCAGCAGCCAAGGGCCGCAGGGGCAGCCCCAGCATTTT
>TRBV30|TRBJ1-2|once|.
CAWIGQASYGYTF
TGTGCCTGGATTGGACAAGCGTCTTATGGCTACACCTTC